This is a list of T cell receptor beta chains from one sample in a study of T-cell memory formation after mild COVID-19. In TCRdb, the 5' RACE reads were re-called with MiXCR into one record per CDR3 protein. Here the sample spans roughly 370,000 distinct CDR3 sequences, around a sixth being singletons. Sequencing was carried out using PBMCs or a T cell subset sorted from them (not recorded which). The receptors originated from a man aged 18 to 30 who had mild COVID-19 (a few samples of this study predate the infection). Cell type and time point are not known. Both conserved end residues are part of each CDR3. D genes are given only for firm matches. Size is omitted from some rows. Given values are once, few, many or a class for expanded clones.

cdr3_nt: TGCAGTGCTAGGCCCAGAGTCTCTGGAAACACCATATATTTT
cdr3_aa: CSARPRVSGNTIYF
clone_size: few
v_call: TRBV20-1
d_call: -
j_call: TRBJ1-3

cdr3_nt: TGTGCCAGCAGCTTACTGGCGGGGGAGACCCAGTACTTC
cdr3_aa: CASSLLAGETQYF
clone_size: -
v_call: TRBV7-3
d_call: -
j_call: TRBJ2-5

cdr3_nt: TGTGCCTGGGGGACGGACGAAGAGACCCAGTACTTC
cdr3_aa: CAWGTDEETQYF
clone_size: few
v_call: TRBV30
d_call: -
j_call: TRBJ2-5

cdr3_nt: TGTGCCAGCAGTCCTCAGACAGCCCTTTCGGGTGAAGCTTTCTTT
cdr3_aa: CASSPQTALSGEAFF
clone_size: -
v_call: TRBV12-3/TRBV12-4
d_call: -
j_call: TRBJ1-1

cdr3_nt: TGTGCCAGCAGCGATATTAAGTCAGGGCACGGGGAGCTGTTTTTT
cdr3_aa: CASSDIKSGHGELFF
clone_size: many
v_call: TRBV11-2
d_call: -
j_call: TRBJ2-2

cdr3_nt: TGCGCCAGCAGCCAAGACTGGTTTTCCGGGGAGCTGTTTTTT
cdr3_aa: CASSQDWFSGELFF
clone_size: few
v_call: TRBV4-3
d_call: -
j_call: TRBJ2-2

cdr3_nt: TGCGCCAGCAGCTTGGGCACAGAAAGGCAAAAACTGTTTTTT
cdr3_aa: CASSLGTERQKLFF
clone_size: few
v_call: TRBV5-1
d_call: -
j_call: TRBJ1-4

cdr3_nt: TGTGCCAGCGGGGACACCTACACTGAAGCTTTCTTT
cdr3_aa: CASGDTYTEAFF
clone_size: once
v_call: TRBV25-1
d_call: -
j_call: TRBJ1-1

cdr3_nt: TGTGCCACCAGCAGAGGCGGACAGGGGAGCGGGGAGCTGTTTTTT
cdr3_aa: CATSRGGQGSGELFF
clone_size: -
v_call: TRBV15
d_call: TRBD1
j_call: TRBJ2-2

cdr3_nt: TGTGCCAGCAAAGCGGCCGGAGATACGCAGTATTTT
cdr3_aa: CASKAAGDTQYF
clone_size: -
v_call: TRBV28
d_call: -
j_call: TRBJ2-3

cdr3_nt: TGTGCCAGCAGTGATCCGGGGCAGGGGAGGCAAGAGACCCAGTACTTC
cdr3_aa: CASSDPGQGRQETQYF
clone_size: many
v_call: TRBV6-1
d_call: -
j_call: TRBJ2-5

cdr3_nt: TGTGCCAGCAGTCGTCACGAGACGTGGGGAAAGGGACTGTTTTTT
cdr3_aa: CASSRHETWGKGLFF
clone_size: -
v_call: TRBV28
d_call: -
j_call: TRBJ1-4

cdr3_nt: TGTGCCAGCAGCCCCAGGAACATTAATTCACCCCTCCACTTT
cdr3_aa: CASSPRNINSPLHF
clone_size: -
v_call: TRBV7-2
d_call: -
j_call: TRBJ1-6

cdr3_nt: TGTGCCAGCAGCCAGGGACCGGGGTTCCTGCGCTACGAGCAGTACTTC
cdr3_aa: CASSQGPGFLRYEQYF
clone_size: many
v_call: TRBV3-1
d_call: -
j_call: TRBJ2-7

cdr3_nt: TGTGCCAGCAGTTTAGCTCCCGATGAAAAACTGTTTTTT
cdr3_aa: CASSLAPDEKLFF
clone_size: -
v_call: TRBV12-3/TRBV12-4
d_call: -
j_call: TRBJ1-4

cdr3_nt: TGTGCCACCGCGGGACAGCCCCAGCATTTT
cdr3_aa: CATAGQPQHF
clone_size: few
v_call: TRBV6-6
d_call: -
j_call: TRBJ1-5

cdr3_nt: TGCGCCAGCAGCCAAGAGCGGGACTCGTCCCAAGAGACCCAGTACTTC
cdr3_aa: CASSQERDSSQETQYF
clone_size: -
v_call: TRBV4-3
d_call: -
j_call: TRBJ2-5

cdr3_nt: TGCAGTGCTAGACGCCAGGGGGCATTGCGCGGCTACACCTTC
cdr3_aa: CSARRQGALRGYTF
clone_size: -
v_call: TRBV20-1
d_call: TRBD1
j_call: TRBJ1-2

cdr3_nt: TGTGCCAGCACCAAACCGACAGGCCAGGGCACTGAAGCTTTCTTT
cdr3_aa: CASTKPTGQGTEAFF
clone_size: -
v_call: TRBV6-6
d_call: -
j_call: TRBJ1-1

cdr3_nt: TGTGCCAGCAGCCAAGTAGAGGGTCCGCAGTATTTT
cdr3_aa: CASSQVEGPQYF
clone_size: -
v_call: TRBV3-1
d_call: -
j_call: TRBJ2-3

cdr3_nt: TGTGCCAGCAGTCCCCTCAGACTAGCGGGGCAAGAGACCCAGTACTTC
cdr3_aa: CASSPLRLAGQETQYF
clone_size: once
v_call: TRBV6-2/TRBV6-3
d_call: TRBD2
j_call: TRBJ2-5

cdr3_nt: TGCGCCAGCAGCTTGGGGGGGACTAGCGGAGCCCAAGAGACCCAGTACTTC
cdr3_aa: CASSLGGTSGAQETQYF
clone_size: many
v_call: TRBV5-1
d_call: TRBD2
j_call: TRBJ2-5

cdr3_nt: TGTGCCAGCAGCCTCCCCAGGGGGGGACAGGGTTACACAGATACGCAGTATTTT
cdr3_aa: CASSLPRGGQGYTDTQYF
clone_size: -
v_call: TRBV3-1
d_call: TRBD1
j_call: TRBJ2-3

cdr3_nt: TGCGCCAGCAGCTGGTCGGGGACTAGCGGAGAGACCCAGTACTTC
cdr3_aa: CASSWSGTSGETQYF
clone_size: few
v_call: TRBV5-1
d_call: TRBD2
j_call: TRBJ2-5

cdr3_nt: TGTGCCAGCAGCCCGCCGGGAACTGAAGCTTTCTTT
cdr3_aa: CASSPPGTEAFF
clone_size: few
v_call: TRBV5-5
d_call: -
j_call: TRBJ1-1

cdr3_nt: TGTGCCAGCAGTCCCTCTTTGACAGCCCTAATGCGGGCTTTCTTT
cdr3_aa: CASSPSLTALMRAFF
clone_size: few
v_call: TRBV12-3/TRBV12-4
d_call: -
j_call: TRBJ1-1

cdr3_nt: TGTGCCAGCAGCCGGGCAGGGTCGGACACCGGGGAGCTGTTTTTT
cdr3_aa: CASSRAGSDTGELFF
clone_size: many
v_call: TRBV4-2
d_call: -
j_call: TRBJ2-2

cdr3_nt: TGTGCCAGCAGCCCAGGGGGGAGTGAGCAGTTCTTC
cdr3_aa: CASSPGGSEQFF
clone_size: -
v_call: TRBV7-2
d_call: -
j_call: TRBJ2-1

cdr3_nt: TGTGCCTGGACCCGGGACAGGGGTTATGGCTACACCTTC
cdr3_aa: CAWTRDRGYGYTF
clone_size: few
v_call: TRBV30
d_call: TRBD1
j_call: TRBJ1-2

cdr3_nt: TGTGCCAGCAGCTTAGTCCCAGTTTCCACTGAAGCTTTCTTT
cdr3_aa: CASSLVPVSTEAFF
clone_size: -
v_call: TRBV7-2
d_call: -
j_call: TRBJ1-1

cdr3_nt: TGTGCCAGCAGTCCCCAGGGGGCTACTGATGGCTACACCTTC
cdr3_aa: CASSPQGATDGYTF
clone_size: few
v_call: TRBV27
d_call: TRBD1
j_call: TRBJ1-2

cdr3_nt: TGTGCCAGCAGCTTAGATCCCGCAGGGGGCTCCTACAATGAGCAGTTCTTC
cdr3_aa: CASSLDPAGGSYNEQFF
clone_size: few
v_call: TRBV11-3
d_call: TRBD1
j_call: TRBJ2-1

cdr3_nt: TGTGCCAGCAGTTTTGAGGGACAGGGTCACACTGAAGCTTTCTTT
cdr3_aa: CASSFEGQGHTEAFF
clone_size: many
v_call: TRBV27
d_call: TRBD1
j_call: TRBJ1-1

cdr3_nt: TGCAGCGTTGAAGATCGGATCCGGACTCCGGACTACAATGAGCAGTTCTTC
cdr3_aa: CSVEDRIRTPDYNEQFF
clone_size: many
v_call: TRBV29-1
d_call: -
j_call: TRBJ2-1

cdr3_nt: TGTGCCAGCAGTAAAGGGGCCGGCACTGAAGCTTTCTTT
cdr3_aa: CASSKGAGTEAFF
clone_size: few
v_call: TRBV25-1
d_call: -
j_call: TRBJ1-1

cdr3_nt: TGTGCCAGCAGCAGGACGGGGACTATTCAAGAGACCCAGTACTTC
cdr3_aa: CASSRTGTIQETQYF
clone_size: -
v_call: TRBV6-2/TRBV6-3
d_call: TRBD2
j_call: TRBJ2-5

cdr3_nt: TGCGCCAGCAGCTTTTTCGGTGCAACTAATGAAAAACTGTTTTTT
cdr3_aa: CASSFFGATNEKLFF
clone_size: few
v_call: TRBV5-1
d_call: -
j_call: TRBJ1-4

cdr3_nt: TGTGCCAGCAGTGACTCACCCCGGGACAACTATGGCTACACCTTC
cdr3_aa: CASSDSPRDNYGYTF
clone_size: once
v_call: TRBV6-4
d_call: -
j_call: TRBJ1-2

cdr3_nt: TGTGCCAGCAGCCCGGGGGGCAGGGGGCGTTTAGGCTATGGCTACACCTTC
cdr3_aa: CASSPGGRGRLGYGYTF
clone_size: few
v_call: TRBV4-2
d_call: TRBD1
j_call: TRBJ1-2

cdr3_nt: TGTGCCAGCATTAGGACAGGGGGCCGGTTTTCCACAGATACGCAGTATTTT
cdr3_aa: CASIRTGGRFSTDTQYF
clone_size: many
v_call: TRBV6-5
d_call: TRBD1
j_call: TRBJ2-3

cdr3_nt: TGTGCCATCAGAGGGCCGAAGCATGAGCAGTTCTTC
cdr3_aa: CAIRGPKHEQFF
clone_size: -
v_call: TRBV10-3
d_call: -
j_call: TRBJ2-1

cdr3_nt: TGCGCCAGCAGCCAACAAGGGACAGGGGGCCAAGGAGGCTACACCTTC
cdr3_aa: CASSQQGTGGQGGYTF
clone_size: -
v_call: TRBV4-1
d_call: TRBD1
j_call: TRBJ1-2

cdr3_nt: TGTGCCAGCAGCTCCAGACAGGGGCGCACTGAAGCTTTCTTT
cdr3_aa: CASSSRQGRTEAFF
clone_size: few
v_call: TRBV7-9
d_call: TRBD1
j_call: TRBJ1-1

cdr3_nt: TGTGCCAGCAGACCTGGACGGGCTGAAAAATTTCAAGCTTTCTTT
cdr3_aa: CASRPGRAEKFQAFF
clone_size: few
v_call: TRBV6-6
d_call: -
j_call: TRBJ1-1

cdr3_nt: TGCGCCAGCAGCCAAGATACATGGACTGAAGCTTTCTTT
cdr3_aa: CASSQDTWTEAFF
clone_size: -
v_call: TRBV4-1
d_call: -
j_call: TRBJ1-1

cdr3_nt: TGCGCCAGCAGCCCAGGGGGTCAGCAGGGCTACACCTTC
cdr3_aa: CASSPGGQQGYTF
clone_size: few
v_call: TRBV5-1
d_call: TRBD1
j_call: TRBJ1-2

cdr3_nt: TGTGCCAGCAGCCAACACAACAGGGAGCTGTTTTTT
cdr3_aa: CASSQHNRELFF
clone_size: once
v_call: TRBV14
d_call: -
j_call: TRBJ2-2

cdr3_nt: TGTGCCAGCAGCTTCCCACATGCGACAGGGGAGAACACAGATACGCAGTATTTT
cdr3_aa: CASSFPHATGENTDTQYF
clone_size: few
v_call: TRBV7-9
d_call: TRBD1
j_call: TRBJ2-3

cdr3_nt: TGTGCCAGCAGCTTATTCGGGCAGGGCATGTACGAGCAGTACTTC
cdr3_aa: CASSLFGQGMYEQYF
clone_size: -
v_call: TRBV7-2
d_call: -
j_call: TRBJ2-7

cdr3_nt: TGCGCCAGCAGCCAGATATTTGGGGAGACCCAGTACTTC
cdr3_aa: CASSQIFGETQYF
clone_size: -
v_call: TRBV4-3
d_call: -
j_call: TRBJ2-5

cdr3_nt: TGTGCCAGCACCGGAAACGGGTACGAGCAGTACTTC
cdr3_aa: CASTGNGYEQYF
clone_size: -
v_call: TRBV2
d_call: -
j_call: TRBJ2-7

cdr3_nt: TGTGCCATCAGGAGGGAGGGCAATCAGCCCCAGCATTTT
cdr3_aa: CAIRREGNQPQHF
clone_size: -
v_call: TRBV10-3
d_call: -
j_call: TRBJ1-5

cdr3_nt: TGTGCCAGCAGCTACCGGACAGCCGGGGATGAAAAACTGTTTTTT
cdr3_aa: CASSYRTAGDEKLFF
clone_size: few
v_call: TRBV6-5
d_call: -
j_call: TRBJ1-4

cdr3_nt: TGTGCCAGCAGTTTTAACAGCTTGAGGGGCTACACCTTC
cdr3_aa: CASSFNSLRGYTF
clone_size: medium-sized
v_call: TRBV12-3/TRBV12-4
d_call: -
j_call: TRBJ1-2

cdr3_nt: TGTGCCAGCAGTCTCACATCAGGGGATGGCTACACCTTC
cdr3_aa: CASSLTSGDGYTF
clone_size: few
v_call: TRBV12-3/TRBV12-4
d_call: -
j_call: TRBJ1-2

cdr3_nt: TGTGCCAGCAGCCAAGATCCCTGGGACCAAGAGACCCAGTACTTC
cdr3_aa: CASSQDPWDQETQYF
clone_size: -
v_call: TRBV14
d_call: -
j_call: TRBJ2-5

cdr3_nt: TGTGCCAGCAGCCGCGGCAAGTACACAGATACGCAGTATTTT
cdr3_aa: CASSRGKYTDTQYF
clone_size: few
v_call: TRBV7-8
d_call: -
j_call: TRBJ2-3

cdr3_nt: TGTGCCAGCACCTCAAGTCCCCCACAAGCGGGGGGGTACGGTAACAATGAGCAGTTCTTC
cdr3_aa: CASTSSPPQAGGYGNNEQFF
clone_size: few
v_call: TRBV6-2/TRBV6-3
d_call: TRBD2
j_call: TRBJ2-1

cdr3_nt: TGCGCCAGCAGCCAAGATCATCGGCGGGGGACGGGAGATACGCAGTATTTT
cdr3_aa: CASSQDHRRGTGDTQYF
clone_size: few
v_call: TRBV4-1
d_call: TRBD2
j_call: TRBJ2-3

cdr3_nt: TGTGCCAGCAGTTCCCGCCTAGTAATGGCGGGGGGGCGTGATACGCAGTATTTT
cdr3_aa: CASSSRLVMAGGRDTQYF
clone_size: -
v_call: TRBV27
d_call: TRBD2
j_call: TRBJ2-3